This T cell receptor (beta chain) is from a study of human T cells and chemical hapten exposure. This clonotype was seen ten or more times. TCRdb re-derived calls from the RACE reads in MiXCR, one entry per CDR3 protein. The sample has 150,000 to 200,000 distinct CDR3 sequences, roughly 15% seen once; the top ten hold about 1.7%. CDR3 length equals 16 residues. The germline gives CDR1 SGHNT, CDR2 YENEEA. V shed 2 bases and J shed 0 bases, with 13 bases lying between them. As to time point: patch test 1, 2 weeks after DPC sensitization. Treatment specified: therapeutic diphenylcyclopropenone sensitization with weekly scalp DPC.

Specimen: whole blood, collected in connection with sensitization to the hapten diphenylcyclopropenone (DPC). This clonotype originated in a woman in her 30s with alopecia areata. Some clones in this sample may be carry-over from other donors' samples. J is TRBJ1-2 and V is TRBV11-3; D remains ambiguous. As DNA, the CDR3 is TGTGCCAGCAGCTTACTTGGGCCCGGGTCTAACTATGGCTACACCTTC. Its translation is CASSLLGPGSNYGYTF.